The 16 T cell receptor beta chains reported below all come from one sample, sequenced in a study of blood T cell repertoires in COVID-19. Sequenced by immunoSEQ multiplex PCR; TCRdb stores in-frame clones only, minus some. The sample includes 80,000 to 130,000 clones, 90% to 95% seen only once; the top ten take roughly 0.97%. Input material: peripheral blood. All receptors come from a man in his fifties or sixties with acute or convalescent COVID-19.

V is TRBV6-1 and J is TRBJ1-2; D is unresolved. The V gene lost 1 base and the J gene lost 8 bases, with 11 bases spanning the gap. From germline, CDR1 is MNHNS and CDR2 SASEGT. This CDR3 is built from 13 residues. The CDR3 sequence: CASSEGGDRGYTF. The CDR3 coding sequence is TGTGCCAGCAGTGAAGGGGGAGATCGGGGCTACACCTTC.

V is TRBV11-2 and J is TRBJ1-3; 9 bases map to TRBD1. Germline loops: CDR1 SGHAT, CDR2 FQNNGV. The V gene end was trimmed by 5 bases and the J gene end by 4 bases; junction bases not matched to a gene: 12. This CDR3 has 17 residues. The CDR3 nucleotides are TGTGCCAGCAGCCCTAGCCCGGGACAGGGTAAAGGAAACACCATATATTTT. It specifies CASSPSPGQGKGNTIYF.

This clone was picked up a small number of times. V and J are TRBV28 and TRBJ1-3; no definite D call. Between the trimmed V and J ends, which lost 6 bases and 2 bases, there was a span of 8 bases. The CDR3 has 13 residues. From germline, CDR1 is MDHEN and CDR2 SYDVKM. The CDR3, as DNA: TGTGCCAGCAGGAGACACACTGGAAACACCATATATTTT. Translated: CASRRHTGNTIYF.

This chain links TRBV5-1 with TRBJ2-7; the D gene is possibly TRBD1 (5 bases). Germline-derived CDR1 and CDR2 are SGHRS and YFSETQ. The CDR3 runs to 14 residues. V dropped 3 bases and J dropped 4 bases, with 14 bases sitting between them. The DNA of the CDR3 is TGCGCCAGCAGCTCCGAACAGGCCCCTTACGAGCAGTACGTC. Translation gives CASSSEQAPYEQYV.

The V call is TRBV7-2, the J call TRBJ2-7; 7 nucleotides line up with TRBD1. The V gene end was trimmed by 5 bases and the J gene end by 0 bases; junction bases not matched to a gene: 4. Germline CDR1 reads SGHTA; CDR2 reads FQGNSA. The CDR3 spans 14 residues. This CDR3 reads CASSRDRTSYEQYF. As DNA, the CDR3 is TGTGCCAGCAGCAGGGACAGAACCTCCTACGAGCAGTACTTC. Complete variable domain (other parts from reference TRBV7-2 and TRBJ2-7): GAGVSQSPSNKVTEKGKDVELRCDPISGHTALYWYRQSLGQGLEFLIYFQGNSAPDKSGLPSDRFSAERTGGSVSTLTIQRTQQEDSAVYLCASSRDRTSYEQYFGPGTRLTVT.

The chain has TRBV19 and TRBJ1-1, with no clear D. Trimming removed 10 bases from V and 1 base from J, with 16 bases in between. CDR1 is LNHDA and CDR2 is SQIVND in the germline V gene (reference sequence). CDR3 length: 14 amino acids. The CDR3 DNA follows: TGTGCCACTCTGTCCCGGGTCGGGAACACTGAAGCTTTCTTT. This translates into CATLSRVGNTEAFF.

The chain recombines TRBV2 with TRBJ1-2; D might be TRBD1 (5 bases). The CDR3 runs 12 residues. Trimming took off 5 bases at V and 8 bases at J, with 12 bases between the two ends. Germline lookup yields CDR1 SNHLY and CDR2 FYNNEI. Written as DNA, the CDR3 is TGTGCCAGCAGTAACCGACAGCTCGGCTACACCTTC. This translates into CASSNRQLGYTF.

Only one count was recorded for this clone. The chain is built from TRBV29-1 and TRBJ1-1; 8 nucleotides match TRBD1. Trimming took 4 bases from V and 10 from J; bases not matched to a gene: 11. The CDR3 has 13 amino acids. Germline CDR1 reads SQVTM; CDR2 reads ANQGSEA. The CDR3 here is CSVVRVDRVGAFF. CDR3 DNA sequence: TGCAGCGTTGTTAGAGTGGACAGGGTCGGAGCTTTCTTT.

The chain carries TRBV19 and TRBJ1-2; 7 nucleotides match TRBD1. Germline V lookup: CDR1 LNHDA, CDR2 SQIVND (reference sequence). There are 12 residues in the CDR3. V dropped 4 bases and J dropped 8; count of bases not matched to a gene: 4. CDR3 sequence: CASSKTGYGYTF. In DNA, the CDR3 is TGTGCCAGTAGTAAGACAGGGTACGGCTACACCTTC.

This chain uses TRBV19 with TRBJ2-1, with TRBD1 matching over 8 bases. Per germline, CDR1 LNHDA and CDR2 SQIVND (reference sequence). The CDR3 totals 15 residues. Trimming at V came to 7 bases and at J to 1 base, leaving 6 bases not matched to a gene. In DNA, the CDR3 is TGTGCCAGTACCCCGGACAGGGCGTCCTACAATGAGCAGTTCTTC. Its translation: CASTPDRASYNEQFF.

The rearrangement uses TRBV19 and TRBJ1-1, with TRBD1 identical over 8 bases. J was trimmed by 6 bases and V by 1 base; bases with no gene match: 7. Germline CDR1 LNHDA, CDR2 SQIVND (reference sequence). The CDR3 extends over 15 amino acids. CDR3 sequence (DNA): TGTGCCAGTAGTATAGGTCCAGGGGGCTGGGCTGAAGCTTTCTTT. Translated, it gives CASSIGPGGWAEAFF.

The chain combines TRBV5-1 with TRBJ2-3, with 7 positions matching TRBD1. The V gene end was trimmed by 4 bases and the J gene end by 3 bases; junction bases not matched to a gene: 11. The CDR3 spans 16 residues. Germline V gene data show CDR1 as SGHRS and CDR2 as YFSETQ. The CDR3 here is CASSVSGQSGTDTQYF. CDR3 nucleotide sequence: TGCGCCAGCAGCGTCTCGGGACAGTCGGGGACAGATACGCAGTATTTT.

This chain links TRBV15 with TRBJ1-1; TRBD1 agrees at 8 bases. This CDR3 is 15 amino acids long. Germline loops: CDR1 LNHNV, CDR2 YYDKDF (reference sequence). V shed 4 bases and J 4 bases; nucleotides not matched to a gene: 8. The CDR3 DNA reads as TGTGCCACCAGCATGAGGACAGGGAGTCGCACTGAAGCTTTCTTT. Translating it yields CATSMRTGSRTEAFF.

This rearrangement joins TRBV6-5 to TRBJ1-4; 10 bases map to TRBD1. CDR3 size: 14 residues. J was trimmed by 6 bases and V by 4 bases; bases with no gene match: 2. Germline-derived CDR1 and CDR2 are MNHEY and SVGAGI. The CDR3 protein is CASSSTGGDEKLFF. As DNA, the CDR3 is TGTGCCAGCAGTTCGACAGGGGGCGATGAAAAACTGTTTTTT.

The rearrangement links TRBV6-5 to TRBJ1-1; possible D gene TRBD1, 6 bases. V lost 6 bases, J lost 1 base, and 12 bases lay in between. The V gene's germline CDR1 is MNHEY and CDR2 SVGAGI. This CDR3 has 14 amino acids. CDR3 residues: CASSEGGENTEAFF. The CDR3 DNA sequence: TGTGCCAGCAGCGAGGGGGGGGAGAACACTGAAGCTTTCTTT.

Only a few counts were recorded for this clone. CDR3 sequence (DNA): TGTGCCAGCAGTGAACAGTGGACAGGGGGAACTGAAGCTTTCTTT. Amino acid sequence: CASSEQWTGGTEAFF. The chain is built from TRBV6-1 and TRBJ1-1, with TRBD1 matching over 10 bases. The CDR3 contains 15 residues. CDR1 and CDR2 (germline): MNHNS, SASEGT. J was trimmed by 5 bases and V by 2 bases; bases with no gene match: 5.